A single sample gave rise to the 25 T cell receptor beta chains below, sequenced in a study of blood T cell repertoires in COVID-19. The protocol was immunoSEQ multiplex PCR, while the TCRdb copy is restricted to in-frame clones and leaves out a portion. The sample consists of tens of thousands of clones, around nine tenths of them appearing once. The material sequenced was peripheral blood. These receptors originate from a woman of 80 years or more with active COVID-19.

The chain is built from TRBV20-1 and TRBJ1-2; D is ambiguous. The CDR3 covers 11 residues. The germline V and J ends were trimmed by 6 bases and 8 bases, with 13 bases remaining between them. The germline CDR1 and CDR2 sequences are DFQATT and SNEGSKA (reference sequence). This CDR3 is CSAPVGEGYTF. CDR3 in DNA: TGCAGTGCACCAGTCGGGGAAGGCTACACCTTC.

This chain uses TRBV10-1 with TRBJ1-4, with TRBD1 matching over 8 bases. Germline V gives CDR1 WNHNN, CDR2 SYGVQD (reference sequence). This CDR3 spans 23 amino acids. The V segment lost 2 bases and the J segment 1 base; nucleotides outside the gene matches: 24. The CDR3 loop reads CASSETMDRARGDGNRTNEKLFF. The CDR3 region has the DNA TGCGCCAGCAGTGAGACCATGGACAGGGCGCGCGGCGATGGTAATAGAACTAATGAAAAACTGTTTTTT.

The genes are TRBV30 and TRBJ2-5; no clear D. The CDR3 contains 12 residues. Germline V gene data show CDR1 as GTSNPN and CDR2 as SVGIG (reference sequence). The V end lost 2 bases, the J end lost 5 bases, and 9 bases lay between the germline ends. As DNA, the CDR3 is TGTGCCTGGAGTTCAGGTCCCGAGACCCAGTACTTC. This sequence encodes CAWSSGPETQYF.

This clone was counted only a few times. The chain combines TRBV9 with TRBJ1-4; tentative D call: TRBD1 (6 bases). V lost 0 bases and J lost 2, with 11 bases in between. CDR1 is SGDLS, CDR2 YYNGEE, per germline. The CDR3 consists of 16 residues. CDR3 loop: CASSVGGGGTNEKLFF. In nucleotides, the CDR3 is TGTGCCAGCAGCGTAGGAGGTGGGGGCACTAATGAAAAACTGTTTTTT.

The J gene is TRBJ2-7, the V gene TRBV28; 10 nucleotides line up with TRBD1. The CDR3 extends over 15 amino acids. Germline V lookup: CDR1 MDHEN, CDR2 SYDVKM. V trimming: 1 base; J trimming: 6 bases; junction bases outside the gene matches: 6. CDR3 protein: CASSLSGTGEREQYF. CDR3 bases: TGTGCCAGCAGTTTATCCGGGACAGGGGAGCGCGAGCAGTACTTC.

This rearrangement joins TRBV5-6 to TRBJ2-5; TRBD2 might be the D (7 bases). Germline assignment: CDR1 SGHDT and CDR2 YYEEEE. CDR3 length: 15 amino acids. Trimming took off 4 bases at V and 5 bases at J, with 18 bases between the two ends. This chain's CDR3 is CASSPRRGGVETQYF. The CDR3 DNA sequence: TGTGCCAGCAGCCCCCGAAGGGGGGGTGTCGAGACCCAGTACTTC.

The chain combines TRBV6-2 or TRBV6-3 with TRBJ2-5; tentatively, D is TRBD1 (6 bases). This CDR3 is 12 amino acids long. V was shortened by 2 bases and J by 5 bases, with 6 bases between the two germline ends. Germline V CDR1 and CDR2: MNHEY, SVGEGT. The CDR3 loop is CASSYQGETQYF. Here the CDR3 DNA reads TGTGCCAGCAGTTACCAGGGGGAGACCCAGTACTTC.

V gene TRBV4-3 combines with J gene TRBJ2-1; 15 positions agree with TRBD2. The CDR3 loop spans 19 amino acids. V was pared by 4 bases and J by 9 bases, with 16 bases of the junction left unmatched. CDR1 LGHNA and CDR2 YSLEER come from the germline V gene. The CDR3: CASSLTGLAGGQYTPEQFF. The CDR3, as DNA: TGCGCCAGCAGCCTGACGGGACTAGCGGGAGGCCAATATACCCCTGAGCAGTTCTTC.

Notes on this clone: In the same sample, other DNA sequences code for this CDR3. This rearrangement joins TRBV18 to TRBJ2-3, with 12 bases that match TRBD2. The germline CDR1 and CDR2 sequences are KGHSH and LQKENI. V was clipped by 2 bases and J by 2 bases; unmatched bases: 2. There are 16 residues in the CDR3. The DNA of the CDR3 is TGTGCCAGCTCACCAGGGACTAGCGGGTTCACAGATACGCAGTATTTT. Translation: CASSPGTSGFTDTQYF.

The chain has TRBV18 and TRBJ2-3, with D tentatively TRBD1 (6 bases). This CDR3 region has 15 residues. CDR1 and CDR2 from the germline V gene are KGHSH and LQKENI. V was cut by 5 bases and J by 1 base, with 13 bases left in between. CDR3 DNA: TGTGCCAGCTCATCTATACAGGGTGGCACAGATACGCAGTATTTT. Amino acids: CASSSIQGGTDTQYF.

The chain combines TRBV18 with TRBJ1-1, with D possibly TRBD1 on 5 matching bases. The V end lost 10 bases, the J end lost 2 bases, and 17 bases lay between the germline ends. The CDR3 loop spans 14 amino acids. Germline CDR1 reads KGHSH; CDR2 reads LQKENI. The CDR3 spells CATRGVLTNTEAFF. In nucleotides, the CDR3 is TGTGCCACTCGGGGGGTTCTAACCAACACTGAAGCTTTCTTT.

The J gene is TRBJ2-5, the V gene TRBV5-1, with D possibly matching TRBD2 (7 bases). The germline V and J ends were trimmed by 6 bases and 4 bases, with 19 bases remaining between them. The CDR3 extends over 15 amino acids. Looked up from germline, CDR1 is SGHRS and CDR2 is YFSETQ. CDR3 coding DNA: TGCGCCAGCACCCCCGAGGGGGGGCGCGGAGAGACCCAGTACTTC. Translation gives CASTPEGGRGETQYF.

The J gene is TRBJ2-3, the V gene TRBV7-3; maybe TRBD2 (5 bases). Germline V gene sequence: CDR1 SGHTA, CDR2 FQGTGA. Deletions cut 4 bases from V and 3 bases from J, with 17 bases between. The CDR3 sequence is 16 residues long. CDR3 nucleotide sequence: TGTGCCAGCAGCTCGAGACGGACTCCGGGGACAGATACGCAGTATTTT. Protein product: CASSSRRTPGTDTQYF.

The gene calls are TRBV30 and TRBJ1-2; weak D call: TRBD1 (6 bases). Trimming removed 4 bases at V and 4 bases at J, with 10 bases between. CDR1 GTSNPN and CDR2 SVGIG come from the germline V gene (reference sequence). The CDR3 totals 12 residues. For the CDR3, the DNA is TGTGCCTGGACTCAGGGGAGCTATGGCTACACCTTC. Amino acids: CAWTQGSYGYTF.

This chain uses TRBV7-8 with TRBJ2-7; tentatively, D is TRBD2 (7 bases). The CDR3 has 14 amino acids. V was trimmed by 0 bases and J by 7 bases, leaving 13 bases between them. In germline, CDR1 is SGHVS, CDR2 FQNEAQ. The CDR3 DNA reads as TGTGCCAGCAGCTTAGCTGGGGGGGGGCGGGAGCAGTACTTC. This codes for CASSLAGGGREQYF. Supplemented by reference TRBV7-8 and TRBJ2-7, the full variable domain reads GAGVSQSPRYKVAKRGQDVALRCDPISGHVSLFWYQQALGQGPEFLTYFQNEAQLDKSGLPSDRFFAERPEGSVSTLKIQRTQQEDSAVYLCASSLAGGGREQYFGPGTRLTVT.

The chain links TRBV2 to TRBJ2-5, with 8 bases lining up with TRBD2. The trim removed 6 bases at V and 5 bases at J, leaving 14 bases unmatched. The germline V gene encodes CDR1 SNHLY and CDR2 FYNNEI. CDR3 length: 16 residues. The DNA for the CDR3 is TGTGCCAGCAGGACCTACCGGATACCGGGAGGGGAGACCCAGTACTTC. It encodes CASRTYRIPGGETQYF.

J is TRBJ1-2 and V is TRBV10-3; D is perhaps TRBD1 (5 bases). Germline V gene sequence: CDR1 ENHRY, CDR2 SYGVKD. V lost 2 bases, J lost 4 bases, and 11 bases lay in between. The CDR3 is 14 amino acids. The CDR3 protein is CAISEGALGYGYTF. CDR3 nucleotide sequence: TGTGCCATCAGTGAGGGGGCCTTAGGCTATGGCTACACCTTC.

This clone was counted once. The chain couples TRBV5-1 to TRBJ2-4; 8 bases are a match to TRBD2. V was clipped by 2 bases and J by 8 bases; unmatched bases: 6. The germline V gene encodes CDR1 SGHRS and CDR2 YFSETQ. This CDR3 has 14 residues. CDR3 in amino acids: CASSLAGETDIQYF. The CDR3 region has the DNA TGCGCCAGCAGCTTAGCGGGAGAGACCGACATTCAGTACTTC.

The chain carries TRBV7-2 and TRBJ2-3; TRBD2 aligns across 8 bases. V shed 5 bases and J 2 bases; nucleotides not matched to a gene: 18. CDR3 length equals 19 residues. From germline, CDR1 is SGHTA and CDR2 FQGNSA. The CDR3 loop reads CASSPLGRLALKFTDTQYF. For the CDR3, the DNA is TGTGCCAGCAGCCCCCTCGGTAGACTAGCGCTAAAGTTCACAGATACGCAGTATTTT.

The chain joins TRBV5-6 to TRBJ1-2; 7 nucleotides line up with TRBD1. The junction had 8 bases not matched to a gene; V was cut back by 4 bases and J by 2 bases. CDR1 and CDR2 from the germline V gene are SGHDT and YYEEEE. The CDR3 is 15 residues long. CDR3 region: CASSRSGQTNYGYTF. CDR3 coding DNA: TGTGCCAGCAGCCGTTCGGGACAGACCAACTATGGCTACACCTTC.

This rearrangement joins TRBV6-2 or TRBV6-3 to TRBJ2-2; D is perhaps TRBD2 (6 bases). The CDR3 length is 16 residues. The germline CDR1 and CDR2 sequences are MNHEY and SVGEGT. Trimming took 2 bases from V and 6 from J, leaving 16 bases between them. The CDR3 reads CASSYRPSARAGELFF. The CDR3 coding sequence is TGTGCCAGCAGTTACCGGCCTAGCGCCCGCGCCGGGGAGCTGTTTTTT.

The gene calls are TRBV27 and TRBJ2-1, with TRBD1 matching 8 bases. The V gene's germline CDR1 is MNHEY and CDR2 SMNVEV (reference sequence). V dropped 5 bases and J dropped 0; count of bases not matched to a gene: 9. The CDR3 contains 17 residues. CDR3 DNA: TGTGCCAGCAGTCCTTTTCAGGGGGCAAGCTCCTACAATGAGCAGTTCTTC. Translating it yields CASSPFQGASSYNEQFF.

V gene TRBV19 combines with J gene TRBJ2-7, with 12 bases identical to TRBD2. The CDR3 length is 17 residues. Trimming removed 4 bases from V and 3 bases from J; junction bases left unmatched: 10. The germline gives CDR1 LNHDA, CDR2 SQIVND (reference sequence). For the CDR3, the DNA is TGTGCCAGTAGTACCGGGACTAGCGGGTTCCCCCTCTACGAGCAGTACTTC. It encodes CASSTGTSGFPLYEQYF.

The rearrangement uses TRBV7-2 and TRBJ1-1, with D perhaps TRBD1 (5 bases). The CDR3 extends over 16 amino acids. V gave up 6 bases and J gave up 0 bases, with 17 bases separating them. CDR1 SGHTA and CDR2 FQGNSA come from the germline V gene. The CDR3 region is CASRPPGGSMNTEAFF. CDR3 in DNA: TGTGCCAGCAGACCTCCGGGGGGTTCAATGAACACTGAAGCTTTCTTT.

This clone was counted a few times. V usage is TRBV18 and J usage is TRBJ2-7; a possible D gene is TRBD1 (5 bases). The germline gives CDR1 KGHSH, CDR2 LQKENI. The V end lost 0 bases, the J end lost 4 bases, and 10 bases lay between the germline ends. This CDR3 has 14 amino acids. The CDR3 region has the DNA TGTGCCAGCTCACCACCCCAGGGCCTATACGAGCAGTACTTC. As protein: CASSPPQGLYEQYF.